The 20 T cell receptor beta chains in this list originate from one sample, sequenced in a study of OX40 agonist ivuxolimab in advanced cancers. Method: immunoSEQ multiplex PCR; TCRdb's copy keeps in-frame clones and lacks some. The sample has roughly 93,000 clones; roughly 94% are singletons. Sequencing used CD4+ or CD8+ T cells sorted from blood, obtained in a trial of the OX40 agonist ivuxolimab. These receptors were taken from an adult with an advanced solid tumor such as melanoma, head and neck, liver or kidney cancer.

This clone showed up just once. The chain uses TRBV19 and TRBJ2-5; 7 bases are shared with TRBD2. Germline V gene sequence: CDR1 LNHDA, CDR2 SQIVND (reference sequence). The V gene end was trimmed by 3 bases and the J gene end by 2 bases; junction bases not matched to a gene: 9. The CDR3 runs to 16 residues. CDR3 region: CASSMGAGVKQETQYF. The CDR3 region has the DNA TGTGCCAGTAGTATGGGCGCGGGGGTAAAACAAGAGACCCAGTACTTC.

The chain recombines TRBV6-5 with TRBJ1-2; possibly TRBD1 for D (5 bases). V was clipped by 7 bases and J by 7 bases, with 16 bases between them. Germline values: CDR1 MNHEY, CDR2 SVGAGI. The CDR3 extends over 13 amino acids. CDR3 sequence (DNA): TGTGCCAGCACCAGAGGCAGGGTAACTGGCTACACCTTC. Translated, it gives CASTRGRVTGYTF.

This clone was seen only a few times. J is TRBJ1-2 and V is TRBV30; D ambiguous. Germline values: CDR1 GTSNPN, CDR2 SVGIG (reference sequence). The CDR3 spans 13 residues. With 0 bases removed from V and 6 bases from J, the gap between germline ends came to 11 bases. Here the CDR3 DNA reads TGTGCCTGGAGTGTATCGGCGGCGGATGGCTACACCTTC. Translation: CAWSVSAADGYTF. The full variable domain, its missing parts supplied by reference TRBV30 and TRBJ1-2, is SQTIHQWPATLVQPVGSPLSLECTVEGTSNPNLYWYRQAAGRGLQLLFYSVGIGQISSEVPQNLSASRPQDRQFILSSKKLLLSDSGFYLCAWSVSAADGYTFGSGTRLTVV.

V gene TRBV4-2 combines with J gene TRBJ2-7, with D possibly matching TRBD2 (5 bases). The CDR3 runs 15 residues. The V gene's germline CDR1 is LGHNA and CDR2 YNFKEQ. With 1 base removed from V and 2 bases from J, the gap between germline ends came to 12 bases. CDR3 in amino acids: CASSQAPPGAYEQYF. CDR3 in DNA: TGTGCCAGCAGCCAAGCCCCCCCCGGGGCCTACGAGCAGTACTTC.

The V call is TRBV30, the J call TRBJ2-7; D not resolved. The CDR3 is 11 amino acids. V lost 4 bases and J 6 bases, leaving 10 bases between the germline ends. Germline loops: CDR1 GTSNPN, CDR2 SVGIG (reference sequence). The CDR3 loop is CAWNKGTEQYF. CDR3 nucleotide sequence: TGTGCCTGGAATAAGGGTACCGAGCAGTACTTC. Supplemented by reference TRBV30 and TRBJ2-7, the full variable domain reads SQTIHQWPATLVQPVGSPLSLECTVEGTSNPNLYWYRQAAGRGLQLLFYSVGIGQISSEVPQNLSASRPQDRQFILSSKKLLLSDSGFYLCAWNKGTEQYFGPGTRLTVT.

V and J are TRBV30 and TRBJ2-3; 7 bases match TRBD1. V shed 3 bases, J shed 3 bases, and the junction held 6 bases outside the gene matches. Germline assignment: CDR1 GTSNPN and CDR2 SVGIG (reference sequence). The CDR3 runs 14 residues. The CDR3 coding sequence is TGTGCCTGGAGGAGGGGGCGTTGGACAGATACGCAGTATTTT. This sequence encodes CAWRRGRWTDTQYF. Looking up the rest from reference TRBV30 and TRBJ2-3 gives the full variable domain: SQTIHQWPATLVQPVGSPLSLECTVEGTSNPNLYWYRQAAGRGLQLLFYSVGIGQISSEVPQNLSASRPQDRQFILSSKKLLLSDSGFYLCAWRRGRWTDTQYFGPGTRLTVL.

This clone has only one observation. The chain couples TRBV18 to TRBJ1-5; TRBD1 is a possible D gene (5 bases). The CDR3 totals 14 residues. Germline assignment: CDR1 KGHSH and CDR2 LQKENI. V lost 6 bases to trimming and J lost 7 bases, with 16 bases between them. DNA for the CDR3: TGTGCCAGCTCTCTCGAGAGGGGAAGGCAGCCCCAGCATTTT. Translation gives CASSLERGRQPQHF.

In this sample, this clone turned up a few times. This chain uses TRBV14 with TRBJ2-3, with 7 bases matching TRBD2. Germline values: CDR1 SGHDN, CDR2 FVKESK. V gave up 0 bases and J gave up 8 bases; unmatched junction bases: 5. The CDR3 consists of 14 residues. The CDR3 is CASSQDGRPGTQYF. The CDR3 nucleotides are TGTGCCAGCAGCCAAGACGGGAGGCCCGGTACGCAGTATTTT.

The chain joins TRBV6-1 to TRBJ1-2; D not resolved. This CDR3 contains 13 residues. Trimming removed 2 bases from V and 5 bases from J, with 9 bases in between. From germline, CDR1 is MNHNS and CDR2 SASEGT. This CDR3 is CASSERSAYGYTF. The CDR3, as DNA: TGTGCCAGCAGTGAAAGGAGTGCGTATGGCTACACCTTC.

The V and J genes are TRBV6-1 and TRBJ2-7; D possibly corresponds to TRBD1 (6 bases). The CDR3 extends over 14 amino acids. Per germline, CDR1 MNHNS and CDR2 SASEGT. V was clipped by 5 bases and J by 1 base, with 12 bases between them. CDR3: CASSIQDSSYEQYF. The CDR3 DNA is TGTGCCAGCAGTATACAGGACAGTTCCTACGAGCAGTACTTC.

The gene calls are TRBV11-2 and TRBJ1-4; D not certain. This CDR3 is built from 15 residues. Germline assignment: CDR1 SGHAT and CDR2 FQNNGV. Trimming pared 5 bases from V and 7 bases from J, leaving 17 bases between. CDR3 amino acids: CASSIVRGPGEKLFF. The DNA for the CDR3 is TGTGCCAGCAGCATAGTTCGCGGGCCGGGTGAAAAACTGTTTTTT.

The chain recombines TRBV11-2 with TRBJ2-3; 7 bases are shared with TRBD2. Germline V gives CDR1 SGHAT, CDR2 FQNNGV. J lost 0 bases, V lost 5 bases, and 8 bases had no gene match. The CDR3 consists of 16 residues. The CDR3 nucleotides are TGTGCCAGCAGCGGACCCGGGACTACTAGCACAGATACGCAGTATTTT. This gives the protein CASSGPGTTSTDTQYF.

The V gene is TRBV5-4, the J gene TRBJ2-1; 16 nucleotides line up with TRBD2. The CDR3 covers 20 residues. The germline CDR1 and CDR2 sequences are SGHNT and YYREEE (reference sequence). The V and J ends lost 4 bases and 0 bases, in that order; junction bases with no gene match: 10. The CDR3 DNA reads TGTGCCAGCAGCCGGTCGGGACTAGCGGGAGGGTCGAGCTCCTACAATGAGCAGTTCTTC. Translating it yields CASSRSGLAGGSSSYNEQFF.

The chain carries TRBV5-4 and TRBJ2-2; D might be TRBD2 (6 bases). Per the germline V gene, CDR1 is SGHNT and CDR2 is YYREEE (reference sequence). Trimming took 0 bases from V and 8 from J, leaving 14 bases between them. This CDR3 is built from 15 residues. The CDR3 DNA reads as TGTGCCAGCAGCTTGGGCGGGGCCCGGAGAGGGGAGCTGTTTTTT. This gives the protein CASSLGGARRGELFF.

This chain links TRBV4-2 with TRBJ1-1; no firm D call. CDR3 length: 12 amino acids. Germline V gives CDR1 LGHNA, CDR2 YNFKEQ. Trimming took 3 bases from V and 8 from J, leaving 10 bases between them. The CDR3 spells CASSQGSREAFF. CDR3 in DNA: TGTGCCAGCAGCCAGGGGAGTAGAGAAGCTTTCTTT.

The chain carries TRBV5-1 and TRBJ2-1, with 7 bases lining up with TRBD2. Per germline, CDR1 SGHRS and CDR2 YFSETQ. The CDR3 length is 14 residues. V trimming: 0 bases; J trimming: 6 bases; junction bases outside the gene matches: 3. The CDR3 sequence is CASSLVAGPNEQFF. The CDR3 DNA sequence: TGCGCCAGCAGCTTGGTAGCGGGCCCCAATGAGCAGTTCTTC.

V gene TRBV7-9 combines with J gene TRBJ2-7; the D gene is possibly TRBD2 (6 bases). The CDR3 spans 14 residues. Looked up from germline, CDR1 is SEHNR and CDR2 is FQNEAQ (reference sequence). Trimming pared 5 bases from V and 6 bases from J, leaving 17 bases between. The CDR3 is CASSNPGPGGEQYF. As DNA, the CDR3 is TGTGCCAGCAGCAACCCGGGACCCGGGGGCGAGCAGTACTTC.

The chain uses TRBV6-1 and TRBJ1-1, with 9 bases that match TRBD1. J gave up 5 bases and V 6 bases, and 7 bases lay outside the gene matches. CDR1 and CDR2 (germline): MNHNS, SASEGT. CDR3 length: 14 amino acids. In DNA, the CDR3 is TGTGCCAGCAGAGAGACAGGGGGAAGGACTGAAGCTTTCTTT. Its translation: CASRETGGRTEAFF.

V gene TRBV2 combines with J gene TRBJ2-5, with 9 nucleotides matching TRBD1. The ends lost 2 bases at V and 8 bases at J; junction bases unmatched: 9. The length of the CDR3 is 15 residues. The germline V gene has CDR1 SNHLY and CDR2 FYNNEI. This chain's CDR3 is CASSEWDRESETQYF. In nucleotides, the CDR3 is TGTGCCAGCAGTGAATGGGACAGGGAATCCGAAACCCAGTACTTC.

The chain recombines TRBV27 with TRBJ2-1, with D perhaps TRBD1 (5 bases). Germline CDR1 reads MNHEY; CDR2 reads SMNVEV (reference sequence). V was clipped by 5 bases and J by 7 bases, with 9 bases between them. This CDR3 has 12 amino acids. The CDR3 DNA sequence: TGTGCCAGCAGTCAGGGTCATAATGAGCAGTTCTTC. It translates to CASSQGHNEQFF.